The clone carrying this T cell receptor beta chain has only a few counts. The antigen remains undetermined. Profiling relied on immunoSEQ multiplex PCR, and the TCRdb table lists in-frame clones only, not all of them. There are approximately 30,000 clones in the sample; around 84% occur only once, and roughly 18% lies in the top ten. This specimen comes from a study of a mutant IDH1 vaccine in newly diagnosed glioma. Looking at the study overall: Pretreatment consisted of radiotherapy, temozolomide, or both, with most receiving both.

This CDR3 contains 16 residues. Looked up from germline, CDR1 is SGHTA and CDR2 is FQGNSA. V lost 5 bases, J lost 4 bases, and 20 bases lay in between. The time point here: week 23, last vaccination. Vaccination used 300 ug of mutant IDH1 20-mer peptide per dose, with topical imiquimod. This material consisted of PBMCs, taken from a glioma patient whose treatment included an IDH1 peptide vaccine. The receptor comes from a woman younger than 45 with glioma. This chain links TRBV7-2 with TRBJ1-2; maybe TRBD1 (5 bases). CDR3 amino acids: CASSAGPATGPYGYTF. The CDR3 nucleotides are TGTGCCAGCAGCGCCGGACCCGCTACAGGCCCCTATGGCTACACCTTC.